One sample yielded the 18 T cell receptor beta chains listed below, sequenced in a study of molecular identifiers for immune sequencing clone quantification. Each CDR3 protein gets one entry after TCRdb re-called the PCR reads with MiXCR. Of more than 550,000 distinct CDR3 sequences in the sample, roughly 25% were seen once. Sequences were obtained from naive CD8+ T cells from blood, with Jurkat cell RNA spiked in. Specified subset: FACS-sorted CD8+CD4-CCR7+CD45RA+ naive T cells. These receptor sequences come from a human donor in good health. Some libraries in this study had Jurkat cell RNA spiked in.

CDR3 DNA sequence: TGCGCCAGCAGCCATGATTTTTCGAGGGGAGGCTACTACGAGCAGTACTTC. Encoded protein: CASSHDFSRGGYYEQYF. The V gene is TRBV4-3, the J gene TRBJ2-7, with D tentatively TRBD2 (6 bases). Looked up from germline, CDR1 is LGHNA and CDR2 is YSLEER. Trimming shortened V by 3 bases and J by 3 bases, and 21 bases separated the two germline ends. The CDR3 sequence is 17 residues long.

Remarks on this clonotype: This may arise from a read error, as a much more abundant clone is one base away. The chain is built from TRBV29-1 and TRBJ2-2; D tentatively reads TRBD1 or TRBD2 (5 bases each). CDR3 length: 16 amino acids. CDR1 and CDR2 from the germline V gene are SQVTM and ANQGSEA. V lost 6 bases, J lost 4 bases, and 21 bases lay in between. The CDR3 reads CSVRRLEDMITGELFF. DNA of the CDR3: TGCAGCGTGCGGCGGTTGGAGGACATGATCACCGGGGAGCTGTTTTTT.

This clonotype showed up just a few times. The chain uses TRBV19 and TRBJ1-1; D is possibly TRBD1 (6 bases). The V gene's germline CDR1 is LNHDA and CDR2 SQIVND (reference sequence). The V end was cut by 6 bases, the J end by 0 bases, with 14 bases between. The CDR3 totals 15 residues. CDR3 DNA: TGTGCCAGTAGGGCGGGGGCGTGGGTGAACACTGAAGCTTTCTTT. Translation gives CASRAGAWVNTEAFF.

Concerning this clonotype: This may arise from a read error, as a much more abundant clone is one base away. V usage is TRBV29-1 and J usage is TRBJ2-4; 7 bases align to TRBD1. Germline V lookup: CDR1 SQVTM, CDR2 ANQGSEA. This CDR3 contains 12 residues. Trimming took 3 bases from V and 7 from J; bases not matched to a gene: 3. CDR3 coding DNA: TGCAGCGTTGAGGGCAGGGGGAACATTCAGTACTTC. Translation gives CSVEGRGNIQYF.

There are a few counts of this clonotype. The chain employs TRBV15 and TRBJ2-1; 12 bases line up with TRBD2. V shed 10 bases and J 9 bases; nucleotides not matched to a gene: 7. Germline CDR1 is LNHNV and CDR2 is YYDKDF (reference sequence). The length of the CDR3 is 13 residues. CDR3 sequence: CAIRLAGVAEQFF. The CDR3 bases are TGTGCCATTCGACTAGCGGGAGTGGCTGAGCAGTTCTTC. Together with reference TRBV15 and TRBJ2-1, the CDR3 gives the full variable domain: DAMVIQNPRYQVTQFGKPVTLSCSQTLNHNVMYWYQQKSSQAPKLLFHYYDKDFNNEADTPDNFQSRRPNTSFCFLDIRSPGLGDTAMYLCAIRLAGVAEQFFGPGTRLTVL.

The rearrangement links TRBV27 to TRBJ2-1; no reliable D call. V lost 5 bases to trimming and J lost 0 bases, with 14 bases between them. CDR1 and CDR2 (germline): MNHEY, SMNVEV (reference sequence). The CDR3 is made up of 16 amino acids. CDR3 protein: CASSLDRRYSYNEQFF. The CDR3 DNA reads as TGTGCCAGCAGTCTCGACCGAAGATACTCCTACAATGAGCAGTTCTTC.

This clonotype was seen a handful of times. A much larger clone sits a single nucleotide away, making a read error possible. Here the CDR3 DNA reads TGTGCCAGCAGCCCGGTGACAGGGGCCTCGGATACGCAGTATTTT. It is translated as CASSPVTGASDTQYF. The chain links TRBV5-3 to TRBJ2-3, with 8 positions matching TRBD1. TRBV5-3 is an open reading frame, and its role is uncertain. This CDR3 is 15 amino acids long. With V trimmed by 8 bases and J by 6 bases, 14 bases remained unmatched.

This chain links TRBV30 with TRBJ2-2; no firm D call. This CDR3 is 13 amino acids long. Germline V CDR1 and CDR2: GTSNPN, SVGIG (reference sequence). V lost 0 bases, J lost 8 bases, and 10 bases lay in between. This CDR3 is CAWSVRISGELFF. The CDR3 DNA follows: TGTGCCTGGAGTGTCAGGATTTCTGGGGAGCTGTTTTTT.

This clonotype was seen many times. The chain has TRBV5-5 and TRBJ1-2, with D tentatively TRBD1 (6 bases). The CDR3 is 12 residues long. Trimming took 4 bases from V and 4 from J, leaving 8 bases between them. Per germline, CDR1 SGHKS and CDR2 YYEKEE (reference sequence). The CDR3 nucleotides are TGTGCCAGCAGCATGGACAGCTATGGCTACACCTTC. Translating gives CASSMDSYGYTF.

In its sample, this clonotype was seen a few times. This may be a read error, as it is one base from a much larger clone. Lacking the conserved final phenylalanine or tryptophan, this CDR3 likely reflects a read error. The gene calls are TRBV29-1 and TRBJ1-1; D possibly corresponds to TRBD1 (6 bases). Trimming pared 7 bases from V and 3 bases from J, leaving 9 bases between. The CDR3 spans 11 residues. Germline CDR1 is SQVTM and CDR2 is ANQGSEA. The CDR3 DNA reads as TGCAGCGCAGACAGGTACACTGAAGCTTTCTCT. Protein: CSADRYTEAFS.

The CDR3 sequence: CASHVDRVNEQFF. As DNA, the CDR3 is TGTGCCAGCCACGTCGACAGGGTCAATGAGCAGTTCTTC. The chain has TRBV12-3 or TRBV12-4 and TRBJ2-1; 7 bases are shared with TRBD1. After removal of 8 bases from V and 6 bases from J, the junction contained 7 bases not matched to a gene. This CDR3 region has 13 residues.

The chain carries TRBV4-1 and TRBJ1-1, with unresolved D. Between the trimmed V and J ends, which lost 6 bases and 4 bases, there was a span of 18 bases. CDR3 length: 15 residues. The germline V gene has CDR1 MGHRA and CDR2 YSYEKL. This chain's CDR3 is CASRRGGLVSTEAFF. Here the CDR3 DNA reads TGCGCCAGCAGACGAGGAGGTCTCGTGAGCACTGAAGCTTTCTTT.

This clonotype appeared many times. This chain uses TRBV23-1 with TRBJ2-7; D is unclear. TRBV23-1 is sorted into the ORF group, with uncertain function. Trimming removed 4 bases from V and 7 bases from J, with 11 bases in between. CDR3 length: 12 amino acids. The chain's CDR3 is CASSPSGREQYF. In nucleotides, the CDR3 is TGCGCCAGCAGTCCTTCCGGCCGGGAGCAGTACTTC.

This clonotype turned up a few times. The V call is TRBV11-2, the J call TRBJ2-2; 10 nucleotides line up with TRBD2. V gave up 4 bases and J gave up 1 base; unmatched junction bases: 3. Germline CDR1 SGHAT, CDR2 FQNNGV. The CDR3 totals 16 residues. CDR3 in amino acids: CASSSTSGKNTGELFF. CDR3 bases: TGTGCCAGCAGCTCAACTAGCGGGAAGAACACCGGGGAGCTGTTTTTT.

The gene calls are TRBV5-1 and TRBJ2-7; 8 bases match TRBD2. J was trimmed by 0 bases and V by 7 bases; bases with no gene match: 12. The germline gives CDR1 SGHRS, CDR2 YFSETQ. CDR3 length equals 16 residues. The CDR3 coding sequence is TGCGCCAGCTCGGGGGGAGCGGGGGTAAACTCCTACGAGCAGTACTTC. Protein: CASSGGAGVNSYEQYF. Drawing the rest from reference TRBV5-1 and TRBJ2-7, the complete variable domain is KAGVTQTPRYLIKTRGQQVTLSCSPISGHRSVSWYQQTPGQGLQFLFEYFSETQRNKGNFPGRFSGRQFSNSRSEMNVSTLELGDSALYLCASSGGAGVNSYEQYFGPGTRLTVT.

The V call is TRBV19, the J call TRBJ1-4; D call uncertain. Trimming cost V 8 bases and J 0 bases, with 7 bases left between them. The CDR3 spans 13 residues. CDR1 is LNHDA, CDR2 SQIVND, per germline (reference sequence). The CDR3 reads CASGVATNEKLFF. CDR3 coding DNA: TGTGCCAGTGGAGTTGCAACTAATGAAAAACTGTTTTTT.

This clonotype was found a few times. The CDR3 DNA is TGTGCCAGCAGCCCTATAGGGGGATCTGGAGATACGCAGTATTTT. Its protein product is CASSPIGGSGDTQYF. The rearrangement uses TRBV6-5 and TRBJ2-3; the D gene is possibly TRBD1 (6 bases). This CDR3 contains 15 residues. V was cut by 6 bases and J by 5 bases, with 18 bases left in between. Germline V gene sequence: CDR1 MNHEY, CDR2 SVGAGI.

On this clonotype: This could be a read error, since a much larger clone is one nucleotide away. The chain joins TRBV7-6 to TRBJ2-7; tentatively, D is TRBD1 or TRBD2 (5 bases each). Germline-derived CDR1 and CDR2 are SGHVS and FNYEAQ. Trimming took off 5 bases at V and 2 bases at J, with 16 bases between the two ends. The length of the CDR3 is 15 residues. CDR3 residues: CASSVEAGTTYEQYF. The CDR3 nucleotides read TGTGCCAGCAGCGTAGAGGCAGGGACGACCTACGAGCAGTACTTC.